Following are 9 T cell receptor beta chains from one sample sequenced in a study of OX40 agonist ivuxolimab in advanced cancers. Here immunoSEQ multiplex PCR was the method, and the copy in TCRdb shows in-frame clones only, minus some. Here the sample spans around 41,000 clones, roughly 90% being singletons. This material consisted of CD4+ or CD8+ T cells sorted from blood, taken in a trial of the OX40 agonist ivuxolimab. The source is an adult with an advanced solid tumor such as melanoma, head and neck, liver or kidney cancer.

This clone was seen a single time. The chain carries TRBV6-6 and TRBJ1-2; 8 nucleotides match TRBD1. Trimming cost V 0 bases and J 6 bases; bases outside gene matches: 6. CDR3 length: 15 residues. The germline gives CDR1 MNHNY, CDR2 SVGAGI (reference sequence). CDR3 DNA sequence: TGTGCCAGCAGTTACTCGCGGACAGGGCGGGATGGCTACACCTTC. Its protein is CASSYSRTGRDGYTF.

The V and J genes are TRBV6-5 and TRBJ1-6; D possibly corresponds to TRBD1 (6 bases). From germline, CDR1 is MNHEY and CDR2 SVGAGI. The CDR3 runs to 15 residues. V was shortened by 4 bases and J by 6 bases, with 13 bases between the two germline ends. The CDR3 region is CASSFPGTRNSPLHF. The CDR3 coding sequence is TGTGCCAGCAGTTTTCCCGGGACACGTAATTCACCCCTCCACTTT.

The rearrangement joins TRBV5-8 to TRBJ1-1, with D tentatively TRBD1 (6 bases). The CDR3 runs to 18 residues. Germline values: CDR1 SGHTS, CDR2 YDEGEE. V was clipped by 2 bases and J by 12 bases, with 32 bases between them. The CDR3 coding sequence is TGTGCCAGCAGCTTTCCACCCTCGGCAGGGGTCCGCTCGGGACGGACTTTCTTT. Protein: CASSFPPSAGVRSGRTFF.

The CDR3 here is CSVGGGQGYEQYF. In nucleotides, the CDR3 is TGCAGCGTTGGAGGCGGACAGGGCTACGAGCAGTACTTC. This sequence joins TRBV29-1 and TRBJ2-7, with TRBD1 matching over 8 bases. The CDR3 is 13 amino acids. V gave up 4 bases and J gave up 3 bases; unmatched junction bases: 5. Germline assignment: CDR1 SQVTM and CDR2 ANQGSEA.

The CDR3 bases are TGTGCCAGCAGTCAAACCGCGGGACAGATAAATCAGCCCCAGCATTTT. This gives the protein CASSQTAGQINQPQHF. The J gene is TRBJ1-5, the V gene TRBV6-6; 7 bases align to TRBD1. The CDR3 length is 16 residues. The trim removed 5 bases at V and 4 bases at J, leaving 11 bases unmatched. From germline, CDR1 is MNHNY and CDR2 SVGAGI (reference sequence).

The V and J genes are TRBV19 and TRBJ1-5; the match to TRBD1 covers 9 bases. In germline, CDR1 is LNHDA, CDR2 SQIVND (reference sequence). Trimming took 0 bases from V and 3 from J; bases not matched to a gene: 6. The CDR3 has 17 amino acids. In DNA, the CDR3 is TGTGCCAGTAGTATAGATGGGACAGGGCGTTTCAATCAGCCCCAGCATTTT. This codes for CASSIDGTGRFNQPQHF.

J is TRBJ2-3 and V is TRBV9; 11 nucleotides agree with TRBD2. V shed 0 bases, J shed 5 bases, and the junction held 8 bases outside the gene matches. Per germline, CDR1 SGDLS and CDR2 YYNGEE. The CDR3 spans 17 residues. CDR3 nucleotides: TGTGCCAGCAGCGTAGGAGGGACTAGCGGAGGTCGAGATACGCAGTATTTT. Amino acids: CASSVGGTSGGRDTQYF.

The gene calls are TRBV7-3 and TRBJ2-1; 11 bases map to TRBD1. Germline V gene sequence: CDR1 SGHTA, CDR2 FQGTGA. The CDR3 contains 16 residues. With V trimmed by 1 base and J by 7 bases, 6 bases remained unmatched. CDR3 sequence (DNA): TGTGCCAGCAGCTTAAGGGGGACAGGGGGAAAAAATGAGCAGTTCTTC. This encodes CASSLRGTGGKNEQFF. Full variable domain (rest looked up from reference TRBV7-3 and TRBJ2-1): GAGVSQTPSNKVTEKGKYVELRCDPISGHTALYWYRQSLGQGPEFLIYFQGTGAADDSGLPNDRFFAVRPEGSVSTLKIQRTERGDSAVYLCASSLRGTGGKNEQFFGPGTRLTVL.

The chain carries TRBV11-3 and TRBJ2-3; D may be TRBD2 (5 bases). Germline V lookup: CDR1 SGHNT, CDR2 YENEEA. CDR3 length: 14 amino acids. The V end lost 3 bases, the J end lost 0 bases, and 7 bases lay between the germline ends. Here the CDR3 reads CASSLSGSTDTQYF. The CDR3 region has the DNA TGTGCCAGCAGCTTGAGCGGTAGCACAGATACGCAGTATTTT.